This T cell receptor beta chain derives from a study of human T cells and chemical hapten exposure. Via MiXCR, TCRdb re-called the RACE reads, giving one row per CDR3 protein. The sample carries about 80,000 distinct CDR3 sequences, about 7.5% recorded once. The time point: patch test 1, 2 weeks after DPC sensitization. Treatment in this sample: therapeutic diphenylcyclopropenone sensitization with weekly scalp DPC. Blood draws came first, before each patch test. Unfractionated whole blood yielded total RNA. Of note for this clonotype: Its specificity is not known.

The CDR3 has 14 amino acids. The V and J ends lost 0 bases and 3 bases respectively, with 9 bases between them. Germline V gives CDR1 SGDLS, CDR2 YYNGEE. Study-level findings and limits: TCRs at a frequency above 1 in 1000 stayed unchanged with DPC sensitization.

The clonotype originates from a young woman with alopecia areata. Some clones in this sample may be carry-over from other donors' samples. This chain connects TRBV9 to TRBJ1-2; unclear D gene. The sample consisted of whole blood, taken in connection with sensitization to the hapten diphenylcyclopropenone (DPC). In nucleotides, the CDR3 is TGTGCCAGCAGCGTAGAGTTGGGAGACTATGGCTACACCTTC. Amino acid sequence: CASSVELGDYGYTF.